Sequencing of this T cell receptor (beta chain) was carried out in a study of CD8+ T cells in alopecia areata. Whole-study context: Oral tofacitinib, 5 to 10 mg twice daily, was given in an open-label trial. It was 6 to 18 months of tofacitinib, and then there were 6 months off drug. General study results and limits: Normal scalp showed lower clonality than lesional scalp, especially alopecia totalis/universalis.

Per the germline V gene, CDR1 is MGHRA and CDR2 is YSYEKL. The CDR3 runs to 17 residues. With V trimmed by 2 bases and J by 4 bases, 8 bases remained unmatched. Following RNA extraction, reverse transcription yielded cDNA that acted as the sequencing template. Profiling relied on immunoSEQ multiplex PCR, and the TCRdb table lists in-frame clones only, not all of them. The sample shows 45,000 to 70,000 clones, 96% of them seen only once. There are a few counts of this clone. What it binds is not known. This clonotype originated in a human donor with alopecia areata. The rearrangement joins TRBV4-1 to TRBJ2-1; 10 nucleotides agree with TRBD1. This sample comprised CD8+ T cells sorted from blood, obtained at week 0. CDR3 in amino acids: CASSQWAAGQGYNEQFF. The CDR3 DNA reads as TGCGCCAGCAGCCAATGGGCAGCGGGACAGGGGTACAATGAGCAGTTCTTC.